Listed below are T cell receptor beta chains from one sample, sequenced in a study of identical twins. TCRdb passed the 5' RACE reads through MiXCR, listing each CDR3 protein once. The data show nearly 650,000 distinct CDR3 sequences, roughly 6.6% seen once. These same records also appear under a second study, on yellow fever vaccine responses in identical twins.

Sequencing input: PBMCs. Receptors were obtained from a woman aged 18-35 years in good health. Both conserved end residues are part of each CDR3. A D gene is named only where the DNA matches it firmly. Clone size appears in some rows only: once, few, many, or a class for an expanded clone.

clone size,J gene,V gene,D gene,CDR3 DNA,CDR3 protein
few,TRBJ1-1,TRBV5-1,TRBD1,TGCGCCAGCAGCGTACAGGGGAGGAACACTGAAGCTTTCTTT,CASSVQGRNTEAFF
.,TRBJ2-7,TRBV24-1,.,TGTGCCACCAGTCATGGCGGCACCTACGAGCAGTACTTC,CATSHGGTYEQYF
many,TRBJ2-1,TRBV4-1,TRBD2,TGCGCCAGCAGCCAAGAGGTTACTGCTAGCGGCTCCTACAATGAGCAGTTCTTC,CASSQEVTASGSYNEQFF
few,TRBJ2-7,TRBV29-1,TRBD1,TGCAGCGTGGTGGGACAGGGTATAGGCCCCTACGAGCAGTACTTC,CSVVGQGIGPYEQYF
.,TRBJ2-6,TRBV5-1,.,TGCGCCAGCAGCGTTGGCACAGGTGGTGGGGCCAACGTCCTGACTTTC,CASSVGTGGGANVLTF
.,TRBJ1-2,TRBV5-1,.,TGCGCCAGCAGCTTCTCCACGGGCTATGGCTACACCTTC,CASSFSTGYGYTF
few,TRBJ2-2,TRBV20-1,TRBD2,TGCAGTGCGAGGACTAGCGCAAACACCGGGGAGCTGTTTTTT,CSARTSANTGELFF
few,TRBJ1-1,TRBV3-1,.,TGTGCCAGCACCACCGGGACAATGAACACTGAAGCTTTCTTT,CASTTGTMNTEAFF
many,TRBJ2-3,TRBV12-3/TRBV12-4,.,TGTGCCAGCAGTCCCCGCGTTGCAGATACGCAGTATTTT,CASSPRVADTQYF
many,TRBJ2-2,TRBV6-5,.,TGTGCCAGCAGTTACCCACTGCCGGGGGCGAACACCGGGGAGCTGTTTTTT,CASSYPLPGANTGELFF
.,TRBJ2-1,TRBV19,TRBD2,TGTGCCAGTAGTATGGCGGGAGGGCCGAATGAGCAGTTCTTC,CASSMAGGPNEQFF
.,TRBJ2-3,TRBV28,TRBD2,TGTGCCAGCAGCAGAGTGACTAGCGCCACAGATACGCAGTATTTT,CASSRVTSATDTQYF
.,TRBJ2-3,TRBV20-1,TRBD2,TGCAGTGCTAGCCCAGCGGGGGGGCTTTCCGGCACAGATACGCAGTATTTT,CSASPAGGLSGTDTQYF
.,TRBJ2-1,TRBV5-1,.,TGCGCCAGCAGCGCAAGGACGTTTGGTGATGAGCAGTTCTTC,CASSARTFGDEQFF
many,TRBJ1-4,TRBV12-3/TRBV12-4,.,TGTGCCAGCTGTACCCAGTTTGATGACGAAAAACTGTTTTTT,CASCTQFDDEKLFF
.,TRBJ2-3,TRBV20-1,TRBD2,TGCAGTGTCCAGGGACTAGCGGGAGAAGGGGATACGCAGTATTTT,CSVQGLAGEGDTQYF
many,TRBJ2-1,TRBV28,TRBD2,TGTGCCAGCAGCCCCTCCGGGACTAGCCTCAATGAGCAGTTCTTC,CASSPSGTSLNEQFF
.,TRBJ1-1,TRBV10-2,.,TGCGCCACCCTGGGAGGTTTTGGGACTGAAGCTTTCTTT,CATLGGFGTEAFF
.,TRBJ2-5,TRBV6-1,.,TGTGCCAGCAGGAGAGCAGTTACCGAAGAGACCCAGTACTTC,CASRRAVTEETQYF
.,TRBJ2-7,TRBV2,.,TGTGCCAGCAGCGCCGGGACCCAGCAGTACTTC,CASSAGTQQYF
many,TRBJ1-1,TRBV20-1,.,TGCAGTGCTGCCCGGACGGGCACTGAAGCTTTCTTT,CSAARTGTEAFF
many,TRBJ1-2,TRBV7-9,.,TGTGCCAGCAGCTTAAACGGGTTTCACTATGGCTACACCTTC,CASSLNGFHYGYTF
many,TRBJ2-1,TRBV12-3/TRBV12-4,TRBD2,TGTGCCAGCACCAATCACCCGGGACTAGCGGCCCTGAGCTCCTACAATGAGCAGTTCTTC,CASTNHPGLAALSSYNEQFF
.,TRBJ2-3,TRBV27,TRBD2,TGTGCCAGCAGTTTATGGGGCGGGGGAAGCACAGATACGCAGTATTTT,CASSLWGGGSTDTQYF
.,TRBJ2-1,TRBV12-3/TRBV12-4,TRBD1,TGTGCCAGCAGGGACCAGGGGGCCAGTTCCTACAATGAGCAGTTCTTC,CASRDQGASSYNEQFF
few,TRBJ2-7,TRBV5-8,.,TGTGCCAGCAGCGCTGGACTGCTGTGCTCCTACGAGCAGTACTTC,CASSAGLLCSYEQYF
.,TRBJ1-5,TRBV4-1,.,TGCGCCAGCAGCCAATATCCGACAGAGGGATTTGCTAGCAATCAGCCCCAGCATTTT,CASSQYPTEGFASNQPQHF